These 19 T cell receptor beta chains originate from one sample sequenced in a study of OX40 agonist ivuxolimab in advanced cancers. Libraries were made using the immunoSEQ multiplex PCR assay. TCRdb retrieved this table from immuneACCESS and kept in-frame rearrangements only. Not all clones are present; in checked studies, unresolved V genes account for under half, and no reason is known for the remainder. Present in this sample are over 45,000 clones, just over 85% of which were seen just once. The ten most abundant clones make up about 1% of the sample. Here the sequenced sample was CD4+ or CD8+ T cells sorted from blood, taken in a trial of the OX40 agonist ivuxolimab. The receptor source for this set is an adult with an advanced solid tumor such as melanoma, head and neck, liver or kidney cancer.

This clone was observed a handful of times. The chain uses TRBV7-2 and TRBJ1-1; D gene uncertain. V gave up 5 bases and J gave up 1 base, with 11 bases separating them. CDR3 size: 14 residues. Germline V gene sequence: CDR1 SGHTA, CDR2 FQGNSA. The CDR3 nucleotides are TGTGCCAGCAGCCACGGACGGGAGAACACTGAAGCTTTCTTT. Residues: CASSHGRENTEAFF.

This clone was recorded a few times. The chain links TRBV9 to TRBJ1-4; no reliable D call. CDR1 is SGDLS, CDR2 YYNGEE, per germline. V was trimmed by 7 bases and J by 1 base, leaving 2 bases between them. The CDR3 extends over 11 amino acids. The CDR3 DNA reads TGTGCCAGCGGAACTAATGAAAAACTGTTTTTT. Translation gives CASGTNEKLFF.

The V gene is TRBV29-1, the J gene TRBJ1-2; 7 bases fit TRBD1. The CDR3 covers 14 residues. CDR1 SQVTM and CDR2 ANQGSEA come from the germline V gene. The V and J ends lost 6 bases and 4 bases, in that order; junction bases with no gene match: 11. The CDR3 here is CSVAGTAQPYGYTF. The CDR3, as DNA: TGCAGCGTCGCTGGGACAGCACAACCCTATGGCTACACCTTC.

CDR3 in DNA: TGTGCCAGTAGTACCATACTGGGGCACACTGAAGCTTTCTTT. This codes for CASSTILGHTEAFF. The V and J genes are TRBV19 and TRBJ1-1; tentatively, D is TRBD1 (5 bases). Between the trimmed V and J ends, which lost 4 bases and 3 bases, there was a span of 12 bases. The CDR3 totals 14 residues. Germline-derived CDR1 and CDR2 are LNHDA and SQIVND (reference sequence). Using reference TRBV19 and TRBJ1-1 for the parts outside the CDR3, the full variable domain is DGGITQSPKYLFRKEGQNVTLSCEQNLNHDAMYWYRQDPGQGLRLIYYSQIVNDFQKGDIAEGYSVSREKKESFPLTVTSAQKNPTAFYLCASSTILGHTEAFFGQGTRLTVV.

This chain links TRBV7-2 with TRBJ1-2; D gene ambiguous. There are 14 residues in the CDR3. Trimming pared 4 bases from V and 0 bases from J, leaving 9 bases between. Germline V lookup: CDR1 SGHTA, CDR2 FQGNSA. In DNA, the CDR3 is TGTGCCAGCAGCTCACAGATGACTAACTATGGCTACACCTTC. Protein product: CASSSQMTNYGYTF.

J is TRBJ1-2 and V is TRBV5-5; 7 positions match TRBD1. With 2 bases clipped from V and 2 bases from J, the junction kept 6 bases outside the gene matches. CDR3 length equals 15 residues. Germline V gene data show CDR1 as SGHKS and CDR2 as YYEKEE (reference sequence). The CDR3 DNA is TGTGCCAGCAGCTTCCTCCGGGACAGAAACTATGGCTACACCTTC. This encodes CASSFLRDRNYGYTF.

The chain uses TRBV4-1 and TRBJ1-1, with TRBD1 matching over 10 bases. CDR1 is MGHRA, CDR2 YSYEKL, per germline. J gave up 0 bases and V 4 bases, and 5 bases lay outside the gene matches. This CDR3 is built from 16 residues. CDR3 in DNA: TGCGCCAGCAGCCGGCCGGGACAGGGGCTGAACACTGAAGCTTTCTTT. It yields the protein CASSRPGQGLNTEAFF.

The chain employs TRBV19 and TRBJ2-5; TRBD2 aligns across 8 bases. This CDR3 has 18 residues. Per the germline V gene, CDR1 is LNHDA and CDR2 is SQIVND (reference sequence). The ends lost 5 bases at V and 4 bases at J; junction bases unmatched: 18. Here the CDR3 reads CASSLRPRGAGGGETQYF. CDR3 sequence (DNA): TGTGCCAGTAGTCTCCGTCCCCGCGGGGCGGGGGGTGGAGAGACCCAGTACTTC.

V is TRBV6-5 and J is TRBJ1-1; the D gene is possibly TRBD1 (6 bases). The CDR3 has 13 amino acids. Trimming took 5 bases from V and 1 from J, leaving 8 bases between them. The germline CDR1 and CDR2 sequences are MNHEY and SVGAGI. The CDR3 spells CASSKQGNTEAFF. CDR3 nucleotides: TGTGCCAGCAGTAAACAGGGGAACACTGAAGCTTTCTTT.

This rearrangement joins TRBV6-5 to TRBJ2-3; 10 bases line up with TRBD1. Germline V CDR1 and CDR2: MNHEY, SVGAGI. The CDR3 spans 14 residues. The V gene end was trimmed by 8 bases and the J gene end by 4 bases; junction bases not matched to a gene: 6. The CDR3 region is CASLRDRGADTQYF. DNA of the CDR3: TGTGCCAGCCTACGGGACAGGGGTGCAGATACGCAGTATTTT.

This chain connects TRBV5-4 to TRBJ2-7; unclear D gene. V was pared by 3 bases and J by 4 bases, with 8 bases between. CDR1 and CDR2 (germline): SGHNT, YYREEE (reference sequence). The CDR3 length is 12 residues. In nucleotides, the CDR3 is TGTGCCAGCAGCTCCCCCGATTACGAGCAGTACTTC. This translates into CASSSPDYEQYF. Supplemented by reference TRBV5-4 and TRBJ2-7, the full variable domain reads ETGVTQSPTHLIKTRGQQVTLRCSSQSGHNTVSWYQQALGQGPQFIFQYYREEENGRGNFPPRFSGLQFPNYSSELNVNALELDDSALYLCASSSPDYEQYFGPGTRLTVT.

This clone has a single count. The rearrangement joins TRBV11-2 to TRBJ2-7; D gene ambiguous. Germline-derived CDR1 and CDR2 are SGHAT and FQNNGV. The V and J ends lost 2 bases and 6 bases respectively, with 20 bases between them. This CDR3 comprises 16 residues. The CDR3 DNA is TGTGCCAGCAGCTTAAATGTTGCCACGGCCGCGTCCGAGCAGTACTTC. Its translation: CASSLNVATAASEQYF.

A few counts support this clone. The chain employs TRBV11-2 and TRBJ2-3; 13 nucleotides match TRBD2. This CDR3 is 18 amino acids long. Germline CDR1 reads SGHAT; CDR2 reads FQNNGV. V lost 5 bases to trimming and J lost 0 bases; unmatched junction nucleotides: 8. The CDR3: CASSIGLAGATSTDTQYF. The CDR3 DNA reads TGTGCCAGCAGCATCGGACTAGCGGGGGCTACTAGCACAGATACGCAGTATTTT.

CDR3 coding DNA: TGCGCCAGCAGCCCTTGGACAGCGGGCTACGAGCAGTACTTC. As protein: CASSPWTAGYEQYF. The chain combines TRBV5-1 with TRBJ2-7; D assignment may be TRBD1 or TRBD2 (6 bases each). CDR1 SGHRS and CDR2 YFSETQ come from the germline V gene. With 4 bases removed from V and 3 bases from J, the gap between germline ends came to 14 bases. The CDR3 extends over 14 amino acids.

The chain carries TRBV18 and TRBJ1-1, with D unclear. CDR1 KGHSH and CDR2 LQKENI come from the germline V gene. Trimming pared 3 bases from V and 0 bases from J, leaving 8 bases between. CDR3 size: 14 residues. The CDR3 reads CASSPSNVNTEAFF. The CDR3 bases are TGTGCCAGCTCACCGTCCAACGTGAACACTGAAGCTTTCTTT.

The V and J genes are TRBV15 and TRBJ2-5; 8 bases agree with TRBD1. The ends lost 3 bases at V and 5 bases at J; junction bases unmatched: 2. The CDR3 loop spans 13 amino acids. Germline CDR1 reads LNHNV; CDR2 reads YYDKDF (reference sequence). CDR3 coding DNA: TGTGCCACCAGCAGGGACAGGGAGGAGACCCAGTACTTC. Translating it yields CATSRDREETQYF.

The genes are TRBV7-2 and TRBJ2-5; D gene unclear. The CDR3 is made up of 11 amino acids. The germline V gene encodes CDR1 SGHTA and CDR2 FQGNSA. V was pared by 3 bases and J by 2 bases, with 1 base between. The CDR3 DNA is TGTGCCAGCAGCTTTCAAGAGACCCAGTACTTC. It is translated as CASSFQETQYF.

This chain connects TRBV18 to TRBJ1-5; 7 positions match TRBD1. J lost 4 bases, V lost 5 bases, and 5 bases had no gene match. CDR3 length: 14 amino acids. Germline CDR1 and CDR2: KGHSH and LQKENI. This CDR3 is CASSSDRLNQPQHF. The CDR3 nucleotides read TGTGCCAGCTCATCGGACAGGTTGAATCAGCCCCAGCATTTT.

The chain links TRBV7-9 to TRBJ1-5, with D tentatively TRBD1 (6 bases). The CDR3 is 15 amino acids. Trimming took off 1 base at V and 9 bases at J, with 16 bases between the two ends. Germline CDR1 reads SEHNR; CDR2 reads FQNEAQ (reference sequence). CDR3 coding DNA: TGTGCCAGCAGCTTAGGTACAGGGACCGGGGGGCCCCAGCATTTT. Its protein is CASSLGTGTGGPQHF. Looking up the rest from reference TRBV7-9 and TRBJ1-5 gives the full variable domain: DTGVSQNPRHKITKRGQNVTFRCDPISEHNRLYWYRQTLGQGPEFLTYFQNEAQLEKSRLLSDRFSAERPKGSFSTLEIQRTEQGDSAMYLCASSLGTGTGGPQHFGDGTRLSIL.